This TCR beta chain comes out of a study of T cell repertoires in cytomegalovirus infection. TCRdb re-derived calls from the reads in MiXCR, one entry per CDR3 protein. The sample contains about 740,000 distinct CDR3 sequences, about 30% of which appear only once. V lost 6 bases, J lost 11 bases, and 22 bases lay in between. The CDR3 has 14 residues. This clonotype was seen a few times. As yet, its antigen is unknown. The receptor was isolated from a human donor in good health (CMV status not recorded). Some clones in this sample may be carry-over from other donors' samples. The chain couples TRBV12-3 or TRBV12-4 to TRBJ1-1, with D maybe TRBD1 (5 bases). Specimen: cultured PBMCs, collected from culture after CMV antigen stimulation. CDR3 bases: TGTGCCAGCAGGAAACCGGGGCCGGCGCTAGTCGCTTTCTTT. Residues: CASRKPGPALVAFF.